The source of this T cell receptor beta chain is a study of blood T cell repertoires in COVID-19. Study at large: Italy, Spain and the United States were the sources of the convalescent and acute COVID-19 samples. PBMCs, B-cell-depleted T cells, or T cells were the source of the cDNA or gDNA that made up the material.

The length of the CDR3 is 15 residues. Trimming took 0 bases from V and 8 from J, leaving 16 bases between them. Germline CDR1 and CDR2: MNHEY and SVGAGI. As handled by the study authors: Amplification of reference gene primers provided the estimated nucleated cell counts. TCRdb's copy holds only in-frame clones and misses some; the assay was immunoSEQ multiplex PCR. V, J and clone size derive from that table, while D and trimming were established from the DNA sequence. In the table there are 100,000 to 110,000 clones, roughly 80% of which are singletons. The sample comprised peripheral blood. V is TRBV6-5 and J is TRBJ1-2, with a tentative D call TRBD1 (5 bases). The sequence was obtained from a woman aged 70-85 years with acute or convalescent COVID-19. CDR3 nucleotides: TGTGCCAGCAGTTACTCAATTGGGGGGTCAAGGGGCTACACCTTC. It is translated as CASSYSIGGSRGYTF.